The clone carrying this T cell receptor (beta chain) was detected ten times or more. Its target is not known. TCRdb called the 5' RACE reads again in MiXCR, with one record for every CDR3 protein. The table shows some 110,000 distinct CDR3 sequences, with more than 6% occurring only once. The CDR3 is made up of 13 amino acids. Germline V gene data show CDR1 as GTSNPN and CDR2 as SVGIG (reference sequence). V was pared by 0 bases and J by 4 bases, with 8 bases between. The sample comes from a study of T cells after yellow fever vaccination. Broader study findings: Contaminants from the bulk population, in the form of abundant clonotypes, could be found in FACS-sorted repertoires.

This TCR was sampled from a man aged 18 to 30 who received the YFV17D yellow fever vaccine. J is TRBJ2-3 and V is TRBV30; D unresolved. The specimen comprised CD4+ T cells sorted from PBMCs, sampled more than 8 days after the first yellow fever vaccination. This chain's CDR3 is CAWSVRSADTQYF. Here the CDR3 DNA reads TGTGCCTGGAGTGTACGGTCGGCAGATACGCAGTATTTT.